The clone carrying this T cell receptor (beta chain) was detected a few times. Antigen specificity is unknown. The listed genes are named as in mouse. The read ends 1 residue before the CDR3 terminus; that terminus is restored from the germline J gene. This sample's time point: mouse harvest day 7 after allogeneic transplant. Mouse grafts combined 10^7 T-cell-depleted bone marrow cells with 10^6 splenic CD5+ T cells. B6 (H2b) cells into BALB/c (H2d) mice; tissues taken at day 7 or 14. This entry belongs to a study of tissue T cells after allogeneic stem cell transplantation. Findings of the study overall: Tissue-detected TCR repertoire was only partly captured by blood and spleen T cells. Across patients, clones rarely overlapped, yet motif clusters were shared tissue-specifically.

Sequencing of TCRbeta CDR3 at survey depth gave sequences and template counts. The protocol was immunoSEQ multiplex PCR, while the TCRdb copy is restricted to in-frame clones and leaves out a portion. The repertoire consists of about 6,900 clones, with around 50% occurring once and the leading ten covering around 4%. The CDR3 sequence is 14 residues long. Per the germline V gene, CDR1 is FNHDT and CDR2 is SITEND (reference sequence). The V gene lost 2 bases and the J gene lost 4 bases, with 7 bases spanning the gap. V gene TRBV19 combines with J gene TRBJ1-6; no firm D call. TRBJ1-6 is an ORF; its function is uncertain. Sequencing input: gut tissue. This TCR derives from a female BALB/c mouse given C57BL/6 T cells with graft-versus-host disease after an allogeneic hematopoietic cell transplant. CDR3 DNA (partial): TGTGCCAGCAGTATCCGGGGATATAATTCGCCCCTCTAC. The encoded protein is CASSIRGYNSPLY. The whole CDR3 protein reads CASSIRGYNSPLYF.